These 30 T cell receptor beta chains came from one sample sequenced in a study of OX40 agonist ivuxolimab in advanced cancers. The method was immunoSEQ multiplex PCR; TCRdb's version includes in-frame clones alone and lacks a portion of them. The sample includes 40,000 to 55,000 clones, less than 95% of them seen just once. Sequenced here: CD4+ or CD8+ T cells sorted from blood, sampled in a trial of the OX40 agonist ivuxolimab. These receptors came from an adult with an advanced solid tumor such as melanoma, head and neck, liver or kidney cancer.

The J gene is TRBJ2-2, the V gene TRBV29-1; no firm D call. Germline V gene sequence: CDR1 SQVTM, CDR2 ANQGSEA. V dropped 0 bases and J dropped 2 bases, with 4 bases sitting between them. This CDR3 is 13 amino acids long. CDR3 DNA sequence: TGCAGCGTTGAAGATGATAACACCGGGGAGCTGTTTTTT. It codes for CSVEDDNTGELFF.

This chain connects TRBV5-1 to TRBJ2-7, with 7 bases lining up with TRBD1. This CDR3 is built from 14 residues. Germline lookup yields CDR1 SGHRS and CDR2 YFSETQ. V was clipped by 0 bases and J by 6 bases; unmatched bases: 6. CDR3 loop: CASSLGTGLVEQYF. DNA of the CDR3: TGCGCCAGCAGCTTGGGGACAGGTTTAGTCGAGCAGTACTTC.

The CDR3: CASSLRQGNQPQHF. In DNA, the CDR3 is TGTGCCAGCAGTTTACGACAGGGTAATCAGCCCCAGCATTTT. V gene TRBV28 combines with J gene TRBJ1-5; the match to TRBD1 covers 7 bases. V dropped 2 bases and J dropped 4; count of bases not matched to a gene: 2. This CDR3 comprises 14 residues. Germline values: CDR1 MDHEN, CDR2 SYDVKM. Together with reference TRBV28 and TRBJ1-5, the CDR3 gives the full variable domain: DVKVTQSSRYLVKRTGEKVFLECVQDMDHENMFWYRQDPGLGLRLIYFSYDVKMKEKGDIPEGYSVSREKKERFSLILESASTNQTSMYLCASSLRQGNQPQHFGDGTRLSIL.

The chain combines TRBV19 with TRBJ2-7; 10 nucleotides agree with TRBD1. The CDR3 totals 15 residues. Trimming took 6 bases from V and 4 from J; bases not matched to a gene: 9. Germline V lookup: CDR1 LNHDA, CDR2 SQIVND (reference sequence). CDR3 sequence reads: CASRRGQGDYYEQYF. The CDR3 region has the DNA TGTGCCAGTAGACGTGGACAGGGGGATTATTACGAGCAGTACTTC. Complete variable domain (other parts from reference TRBV19 and TRBJ2-7): DGGITQSPKYLFRKEGQNVTLSCEQNLNHDAMYWYRQDPGQGLRLIYYSQIVNDFQKGDIAEGYSVSREKKESFPLTVTSAQKNPTAFYLCASRRGQGDYYEQYFGPGTRLTVT.

In its sample, this clone was seen once. The rearrangement joins TRBV27 to TRBJ2-1, with 9 bases aligning to TRBD2. CDR3 length: 16 residues. The germline CDR1 and CDR2 sequences are MNHEY and SMNVEV (reference sequence). With V trimmed by 0 bases and J by 8 bases, 8 bases remained unmatched. Here the CDR3 DNA reads TGTGCCAGCAGTTTATCGCTAGCGGGACCGGTCGATGAGCAGTTCTTC. This sequence encodes CASSLSLAGPVDEQFF.

The chain links TRBV28 to TRBJ1-1; 7 bases align to TRBD1. The length of the CDR3 is 14 residues. V lost 4 bases to trimming and J lost 3 bases; unmatched junction nucleotides: 5. Germline V gives CDR1 MDHEN, CDR2 SYDVKM. CDR3 in amino acids: CASSSGTEYTEAFF. The CDR3 DNA reads as TGTGCCAGCAGTTCAGGGACAGAGTACACTGAAGCTTTCTTT. Drawing the rest from reference TRBV28 and TRBJ1-1, the complete variable domain is DVKVTQSSRYLVKRTGEKVFLECVQDMDHENMFWYRQDPGLGLRLIYFSYDVKMKEKGDIPEGYSVSREKKERFSLILESASTNQTSMYLCASSSGTEYTEAFFGQGTRLTVV.

V and J are TRBV28 and TRBJ1-2; tentative D call: TRBD1 (6 bases). Germline loops: CDR1 MDHEN, CDR2 SYDVKM. V was pared by 5 bases and J by 4 bases, with 14 bases between. CDR3 size: 14 residues. CDR3 nucleotides: TGTGCCAGCAGTCACCTAGGGACACTCTATGGCTACACCTTC. Translating gives CASSHLGTLYGYTF.

The chain joins TRBV28 to TRBJ1-3, with TRBD1 as a possible D gene (5 bases). CDR3 length equals 17 residues. The V gene lost 7 bases and the J gene lost 0 bases, with 19 bases spanning the gap. Germline CDR1 MDHEN, CDR2 SYDVKM. The CDR3 sequence: CASTWPSRGVSGNTIYF. CDR3 DNA sequence: TGTGCCAGCACCTGGCCCTCCCGAGGGGTCTCTGGAAACACCATATATTTT.

V is TRBV6-6 and J is TRBJ2-7, with D hard to call. Trimming pared 5 bases from V and 2 bases from J, leaving 13 bases between. The CDR3 has 14 amino acids. CDR1 and CDR2 from the germline V gene are MNHNY and SVGAGI (reference sequence). The CDR3 reads CASSTADRTYEQYF. The CDR3 DNA is TGTGCCAGCAGTACCGCGGATCGAACCTACGAGCAGTACTTC.

The gene calls are TRBV7-9 and TRBJ2-5; tentative D call: TRBD1 (5 bases). The germline V gene encodes CDR1 SEHNR and CDR2 FQNEAQ (reference sequence). Deletions cut 6 bases from V and 11 bases from J, with 19 bases between. The CDR3 contains 13 residues. This chain's CDR3 is CASSRRGSEEQYF. The CDR3 nucleotides are TGTGCCAGCAGTAGAAGGGGTTCTGAGGAGCAGTACTTC.

The chain links TRBV28 to TRBJ1-1; TRBD1 might be the D (5 bases). Germline V lookup: CDR1 MDHEN, CDR2 SYDVKM. V was shortened by 7 bases and J by 1 base, with 16 bases between the two germline ends. The CDR3 loop spans 15 amino acids. The CDR3 DNA reads as TGTGCCAGCAAACCGACCGGGACGGGGAACACTGAAGCTTTCTTT. This gives the protein CASKPTGTGNTEAFF.

The chain uses TRBV5-4 and TRBJ2-6; a weak D match, TRBD2 (5 bases). The CDR3 sequence is 15 residues long. Germline CDR1 is SGHNT and CDR2 is YYREEE (reference sequence). With 4 bases removed from V and 3 bases from J, the gap between germline ends came to 11 bases. CDR3 sequence: CASSAPGSGANVLTF. The CDR3 DNA reads as TGTGCCAGCAGCGCTCCTGGGAGTGGGGCCAACGTCCTGACTTTC.

DNA for the CDR3: TGTGCCAGCAGTTTACCCCCCAGGGGCTCTGAAGCTTTCTTT. It is translated as CASSLPPRGSEAFF. The V call is TRBV28, the J call TRBJ1-1; D perhaps matches TRBD1 (6 bases). In germline, CDR1 is MDHEN, CDR2 SYDVKM. V lost 2 bases, J lost 6 bases, and 13 bases lay in between. The length of the CDR3 is 14 residues.

This chain uses TRBV4-2 with TRBJ2-7, with TRBD1 identical over 8 bases. This CDR3 is 15 amino acids long. V trimming: 3 bases; J trimming: 1 base; junction bases outside the gene matches: 5. CDR1 and CDR2 (germline): LGHNA, YNFKEQ. CDR3 sequence: CASSQLQGDSYEQYF. The CDR3 bases are TGTGCCAGCAGCCAGCTACAGGGGGATTCCTACGAGCAGTACTTC.

The chain employs TRBV5-5 and TRBJ2-7; 11 bases fit TRBD2. The germline CDR1 and CDR2 sequences are SGHKS and YYEKEE (reference sequence). The CDR3 runs to 15 residues. V was clipped by 6 bases and J by 3 bases; unmatched bases: 8. The CDR3 loop reads CASTEVGTSGYEQYF. The CDR3 DNA reads TGTGCCAGCACCGAGGTCGGGACTAGCGGCTACGAGCAGTACTTC.

The rearrangement links TRBV29-1 to TRBJ2-1; the D gene is possibly TRBD1 (5 bases). Germline V gives CDR1 SQVTM, CDR2 ANQGSEA. This CDR3 has 11 residues. V was shortened by 6 bases and J by 10 bases, with 13 bases between the two germline ends. The CDR3 here is CSVDKTGEQFF. The CDR3 nucleotides read TGCAGCGTGGACAAGACCGGGGAGCAGTTCTTC.

The V and J genes are TRBV6-6 and TRBJ2-3; D uncertain. V was pared by 7 bases and J by 6 bases, with 14 bases between. The CDR3 sequence is 13 residues long. The germline CDR1 and CDR2 sequences are MNHNY and SVGAGI (reference sequence). The CDR3 is CASTPPTRDTQYF. The CDR3 coding sequence is TGTGCCAGCACCCCACCCACTCGGGATACGCAGTATTTT.

The genes are TRBV18 and TRBJ2-7, with no clear D. The germline gives CDR1 KGHSH, CDR2 LQKENI. This CDR3 comprises 11 residues. V lost 5 bases to trimming and J lost 7 bases, with 9 bases between them. The CDR3, as DNA: TGTGCCAGCTCATCTTCCGGGGAGCAGTACTTC. Protein sequence: CASSSSGEQYF.

This clone showed up just a few times. The rearrangement uses TRBV29-1 and TRBJ2-1, with 8 bases that match TRBD2. CDR3 length: 12 amino acids. The germline gives CDR1 SQVTM, CDR2 ANQGSEA. V dropped 4 bases and J dropped 9; count of bases not matched to a gene: 5. CDR3 DNA sequence: TGCAGCGTTGGGACTAGCAGCATTGAGCAGTTCTTC. Translated, it gives CSVGTSSIEQFF.

This sequence joins TRBV7-9 and TRBJ2-1; 7 positions match TRBD2. Germline V gene lookup returns CDR1 SEHNR and CDR2 FQNEAQ (reference sequence). This CDR3 region has 15 residues. Losses at the gene ends were 2 bases for V and 4 bases for J; bases not matched to a gene: 5. This CDR3 reads CASSLRSSGYNEQFF. CDR3 bases: TGTGCCAGCAGCTTAAGAAGTAGCGGGTACAATGAGCAGTTCTTC. Looking up the rest from reference TRBV7-9 and TRBJ2-1 gives the full variable domain: DTGVSQNPRHKITKRGQNVTFRCDPISEHNRLYWYRQTLGQGPEFLTYFQNEAQLEKSRLLSDRFSAERPKGSFSTLEIQRTEQGDSAMYLCASSLRSSGYNEQFFGPGTRLTVL.

The chain recombines TRBV10-3 with TRBJ2-3, with TRBD2 matching 9 bases. The CDR3 is 16 amino acids. The germline V gene encodes CDR1 ENHRY and CDR2 SYGVKD. The ends lost 3 bases at V and 0 bases at J; junction bases unmatched: 4. This CDR3 reads CAISDAAGGSTDTQYF. DNA of the CDR3: TGTGCCATCAGTGATGCGGCGGGAGGGAGCACAGATACGCAGTATTTT.

The J gene is TRBJ2-7, the V gene TRBV2, with 7 bases identical to TRBD2. Germline V gives CDR1 SNHLY, CDR2 FYNNEI. CDR3 length: 14 amino acids. V lost 3 bases, J lost 4 bases, and 6 bases stayed unmatched. CDR3 sequence: CASSDYGGTYEQYF. CDR3 in DNA: TGTGCCAGCAGTGATTACGGGGGGACTTACGAGCAGTACTTC.

This chain uses TRBV28 with TRBJ1-1; weak D call: TRBD1 (6 bases). In germline, CDR1 is MDHEN, CDR2 SYDVKM. This CDR3 has 13 residues. The germline V and J ends were trimmed by 3 bases and 6 bases, with 11 bases remaining between them. The CDR3: CASSLAGEAEAFF. CDR3 in DNA: TGTGCCAGCAGTTTGGCAGGGGAGGCTGAAGCTTTCTTT. Together with reference TRBV28 and TRBJ1-1, the CDR3 gives the full variable domain: DVKVTQSSRYLVKRTGEKVFLECVQDMDHENMFWYRQDPGLGLRLIYFSYDVKMKEKGDIPEGYSVSREKKERFSLILESASTNQTSMYLCASSLAGEAEAFFGQGTRLTVV.

This clone was counted between two and nine times. The chain combines TRBV4-1 with TRBJ1-5; tentatively, D is TRBD1 (6 bases). V was clipped by 4 bases and J by 3 bases, with 7 bases between them. Germline V gene lookup returns CDR1 MGHRA and CDR2 YSYEKL. CDR3 length equals 13 residues. The DNA of the CDR3 is TGCGCCAGCAGCCGGGACAACAATCAGCCCCAGCATTTT. This sequence encodes CASSRDNNQPQHF.

V and J are TRBV10-3 and TRBJ2-7; D is possibly TRBD1 or TRBD2 (5 bases each). Germline V gene data show CDR1 as ENHRY and CDR2 as SYGVKD. V was trimmed by 4 bases and J by 3 bases, leaving 10 bases between them. This CDR3 contains 13 residues. DNA for the CDR3: TGTGCCATCAGTGTAAGGGGAGTCTACGAGCAGTACTTC. Translated: CAISVRGVYEQYF.

Comments on this clone: Sequence at one end of the junction differs from germline and may be a read error. The chain uses TRBV7-7 and TRBJ2-7; possible D gene TRBD1, 5 bases. Germline CDR1 SSHAT, CDR2 FNYEAQ (reference sequence). The CDR3 sequence is 15 residues long. The CDR3, as DNA: TGTGCTAGCACCCTTCTGGGGCAGGGTGGCTACGAGCAGTACTTC. It is translated as CASTLLGQGGYEQYF.

This chain connects TRBV5-6 to TRBJ2-7; the D gene is possibly TRBD2 (6 bases). Per the germline V gene, CDR1 is SGHDT and CDR2 is YYEEEE. The CDR3 sequence is 15 residues long. V lost 1 base to trimming and J lost 2 bases, with 13 bases between them. As DNA, the CDR3 is TGTGCCAGCAGCTTGAGCGGGCTTGCTCCCTACGAGCAGTACTTC. This translates into CASSLSGLAPYEQYF.

The rearrangement joins TRBV10-3 to TRBJ2-5; D perhaps matches TRBD1 (6 bases). V was clipped by 4 bases and J by 1 base, with 16 bases between them. Germline V lookup: CDR1 ENHRY, CDR2 SYGVKD. There are 16 residues in the CDR3. CDR3 nucleotides: TGTGCCATCAGTGGGGGACCCGGGACACTCCAAGAGACCCAGTACTTC. It specifies CAISGGPGTLQETQYF.

This clone was seen a single time. J is TRBJ2-3 and V is TRBV10-1; D gene unclear. CDR3 length equals 13 residues. Germline V lookup: CDR1 WNHNN, CDR2 SYGVQD (reference sequence). The ends were cut back, 2 bases at V and 3 bases at J, with 6 bases in the middle. DNA for the CDR3: TGCGCCAGCAGTGAGAGGCAGACAGATACGCAGTATTTT. This translates into CASSERQTDTQYF.

The sample holds a few counts of this clone. The chain recombines TRBV25-1 with TRBJ1-1, with D unclear. This CDR3 is 13 amino acids long. Germline CDR1 and CDR2: MGHDK and SYGVNS. Trimming took off 4 bases at V and 1 base at J, with 7 bases between the two ends. In DNA, the CDR3 is TGTGCCAGCAGTGTAGGCAAGAACACTGAAGCTTTCTTT. As protein: CASSVGKNTEAFF.